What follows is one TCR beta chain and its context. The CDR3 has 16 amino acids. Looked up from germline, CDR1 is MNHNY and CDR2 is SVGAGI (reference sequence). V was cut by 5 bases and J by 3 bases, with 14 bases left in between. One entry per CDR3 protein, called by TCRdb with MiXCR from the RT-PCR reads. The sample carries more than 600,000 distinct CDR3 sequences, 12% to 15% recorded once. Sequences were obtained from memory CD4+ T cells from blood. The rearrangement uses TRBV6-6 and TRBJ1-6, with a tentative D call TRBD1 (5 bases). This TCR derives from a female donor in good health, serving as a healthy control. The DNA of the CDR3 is TGTGCCAGCAGTGGACGGGGCTCGGACTATAATTCACCCCTCCACTTT. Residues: CASSGRGSDYNSPLHF.